The 27 T cell receptor beta chains listed next were all sequenced from one sample in a study of multiple sclerosis patients with progressive multifocal leukoencephalopathy. Data came from immunoSEQ multiplex PCR; TCRdb stores just in-frame clones and leaves some out. There are roughly 34,000 clones in the sample; about 91% occur only once, and approximately 1.5% lies in the top ten. The time point was: before natalizumab initiation. The sequenced sample consisted of PBMCs. The origin of the receptors is a human donor with multiple sclerosis.

The chain uses TRBV6-1 and TRBJ2-3; the match to TRBD1 covers 7 bases. The CDR3 spans 13 residues. V gave up 6 bases and J gave up 4 bases; unmatched junction bases: 4. Germline V lookup: CDR1 MNHNS, CDR2 SASEGT. The CDR3 nucleotides read TGTGCCAGCAGGGTGACAGGGTCAGATACGCAGTATTTT. As protein: CASRVTGSDTQYF.

The chain joins TRBV11-2 to TRBJ1-1; weak D call: TRBD1 (5 bases). Trimming removed 5 bases from V and 1 base from J, with 8 bases in between. Germline values: CDR1 SGHAT, CDR2 FQNNGV. The CDR3 contains 13 residues. For the CDR3, the DNA is TGTGCCAGCAGCCGAGGACAGAACACTGAAGCTTTCTTT. It translates to CASSRGQNTEAFF. The variable domain in full, with the rest retrieved from reference TRBV11-2 and TRBJ1-1, is EAGVAQSPRYKIIEKRQSVAFWCNPISGHATLYWYQQILGQGPKLLIQFQNNGVVDDSQLPKDRFSAERLKGVDSTLKIQPAKLEDSAVYLCASSRGQNTEAFFGQGTRLTVV.

This chain connects TRBV7-9 to TRBJ2-7; D might be TRBD1 (5 bases). The germline V gene has CDR1 SEHNR and CDR2 FQNEAQ (reference sequence). The CDR3 consists of 13 residues. The DNA for the CDR3 is TGTGCTTTTGGGGCAGGCAGCTCCTACGAGCAGTACTTC. Translating gives CAFGAGSSYEQYF.

The chain uses TRBV4-3 and TRBJ1-3, with D tentatively TRBD1 (5 bases). In germline, CDR1 is LGHNA, CDR2 YSLEER. The CDR3 covers 13 residues. V gave up 8 bases and J gave up 2 bases, with 10 bases separating them. This CDR3 reads CASGHFPGNTIYF. The CDR3 DNA is TGCGCCAGCGGACATTTTCCTGGAAACACCATATATTTT.

The V call is TRBV14, the J call TRBJ2-1; 8 nucleotides match TRBD2. The length of the CDR3 is 16 residues. The V gene's germline CDR1 is SGHDN and CDR2 FVKESK. Trimming cost V 3 bases and J 3 bases; bases outside gene matches: 7. This chain's CDR3 is CASSQPAGASYNEQFF. The CDR3 DNA follows: TGTGCCAGCAGCCAGCCAGCGGGAGCGAGCTACAATGAGCAGTTCTTC.

The chain uses TRBV6-1 and TRBJ1-1; 7 positions match TRBD1. This CDR3 is built from 15 residues. J was trimmed by 5 bases and V by 3 bases; bases with no gene match: 9. Germline V gives CDR1 MNHNS, CDR2 SASEGT. The CDR3 is CASSDTGAVYTEAFF. DNA of the CDR3: TGTGCCAGCAGTGACACAGGGGCGGTATATACTGAAGCTTTCTTT.

The V gene is TRBV5-1, the J gene TRBJ2-1; 11 bases are shared with TRBD1. The germline V gene has CDR1 SGHRS and CDR2 YFSETQ. The CDR3 is 16 residues long. Unmatched junction bases numbered 13, after V lost 2 bases and J lost 12 bases. The CDR3 here is CASSLSPGQGDKGQFF. CDR3 nucleotides: TGCGCCAGCAGCTTAAGCCCGGGACAGGGGGACAAAGGGCAGTTCTTC. Combining the CDR3 with reference TRBV5-1 and TRBJ2-1 gives the whole variable domain KAGVTQTPRYLIKTRGQQVTLSCSPISGHRSVSWYQQTPGQGLQFLFEYFSETQRNKGNFPGRFSGRQFSNSRSEMNVSTLELGDSALYLCASSLSPGQGDKGQFFGPGTRLTVL.

The V and J genes are TRBV7-2 and TRBJ1-2; 10 bases are a match to TRBD1. J was trimmed by 7 bases and V by 1 base; bases with no gene match: 12. The CDR3 loop spans 17 amino acids. Looked up from germline, CDR1 is SGHTA and CDR2 is FQGNSA. CDR3 amino acids: CASSLGGQGNLGRGYTF. The CDR3 DNA reads as TGTGCCAGCAGCTTAGGGGGACAGGGGAATTTAGGTCGTGGCTACACCTTC.

The rearrangement uses TRBV6-5 and TRBJ2-1; 9 bases line up with TRBD2. The CDR3 has 16 residues. Germline V gives CDR1 MNHEY, CDR2 SVGAGI. Unmatched junction bases numbered 9, after V lost 2 bases and J lost 7 bases. The CDR3 protein is CASSYVGASGKNEQFF. The CDR3 nucleotides read TGTGCCAGCAGTTACGTGGGGGCTAGCGGGAAGAATGAGCAGTTCTTC.

The chain combines TRBV14 with TRBJ1-1; D gene uncertain. The germline V gene encodes CDR1 SGHDN and CDR2 FVKESK. Trimming shortened V by 1 base and J by 7 bases, and 13 bases separated the two germline ends. The CDR3 sequence is 14 residues long. The CDR3 loop reads CASSQGTGIGEAFF. CDR3 sequence (DNA): TGTGCCAGCAGCCAAGGAACGGGAATAGGTGAAGCTTTCTTT.

The chain uses TRBV5-1 and TRBJ1-6; 9 bases align to TRBD1. Germline loops: CDR1 SGHRS, CDR2 YFSETQ. The CDR3 consists of 16 residues. Germline trimming cut 0 bases from V and 7 bases from J; bases unmatched to any gene: 5. CDR3 nucleotide sequence: TGCGCCAGCAGCTTGGCCGGGGGACAGGGAAATTCACCCCTCCACTTT. Translation gives CASSLAGGQGNSPLHF.

This chain joins TRBV7-2 and TRBJ2-1; 15 bases fit TRBD2. Germline loops: CDR1 SGHTA, CDR2 FQGNSA. CDR3 length equals 16 residues. The J segment lost 6 bases and the V segment lost 5 bases, leaving 5 bases of the junction unmatched. Written as DNA, the CDR3 is TGTGCCAGCAGCCCCCGGACTAGCGGGAGGGGCAATGAGCAGTTCTTC. Protein: CASSPRTSGRGNEQFF. The whole variable domain, filled in from reference TRBV7-2 and TRBJ2-1, reads GAGVSQSPSNKVTEKGKDVELRCDPISGHTALYWYRQSLGQGLEFLIYFQGNSAPDKSGLPSDRFSAERTGGSVSTLTIQRTQQEDSAVYLCASSPRTSGRGNEQFFGPGTRLTVL.

In its sample, this clone was seen once. The rearrangement joins TRBV29-1 to TRBJ1-2, with TRBD1 as a possible D gene (6 bases). Germline values: CDR1 SQVTM, CDR2 ANQGSEA. The CDR3 has 14 residues. Trimming took 1 base from V and 4 from J, leaving 13 bases between them. The CDR3 sequence is CSVEATGPSYGYTF. For the CDR3, the DNA is TGCAGCGTTGAAGCTACAGGGCCGAGCTATGGCTACACCTTC.

V usage is TRBV25-1 and J usage is TRBJ1-1; possible D gene TRBD1, 5 bases. Trimming shortened V by 3 bases and J by 1 base, and 9 bases separated the two germline ends. The CDR3 is 14 residues long. Germline V gives CDR1 MGHDK, CDR2 SYGVNS. CDR3 in amino acids: CASSDFGGNTEAFF. DNA of the CDR3: TGTGCCAGCAGTGATTTCGGGGGGAACACTGAAGCTTTCTTT. Supplemented by reference TRBV25-1 and TRBJ1-1, the full variable domain reads EADIYQTPRYLVIGTGKKITLECSQTMGHDKMYWYQQDPGMELHLIHYSYGVNSTEKGDLSSESTVSRIRTEHFPLTLESARPSHTSQYLCASSDFGGNTEAFFGQGTRLTVV.

The chain has TRBV5-4 and TRBJ2-2; possibly TRBD2 for D (6 bases). CDR3 length: 15 amino acids. CDR1 is SGHNT, CDR2 YYREEE, per germline (reference sequence). Trimming shortened V by 2 bases and J by 5 bases, and 13 bases separated the two germline ends. CDR3 loop: CASSLGSGGTGELFF. The CDR3 DNA reads TGTGCCAGCAGCTTAGGTAGCGGTGGTACCGGGGAGCTGTTTTTT.

The rearrangement links TRBV27 to TRBJ2-1; the D is unclear. The CDR3 loop spans 14 amino acids. V was shortened by 2 bases and J by 9 bases, with 14 bases between the two germline ends. Germline V gene lookup returns CDR1 MNHEY and CDR2 SMNVEV (reference sequence). In nucleotides, the CDR3 is TGTGCCAGCAGTTTACTAGTTTCAGGCGGTGAGCAGTTCTTC. It specifies CASSLLVSGGEQFF.

The rearrangement uses TRBV7-8 and TRBJ1-1; D gene unclear. With 1 base removed from V and 0 bases from J, the gap between germline ends came to 3 bases. There are 13 residues in the CDR3. Germline values: CDR1 SGHVS, CDR2 FQNEAQ. The CDR3 sequence: CASSLDLNTEAFF. Written as DNA, the CDR3 is TGTGCCAGCAGCTTAGATCTGAACACTGAAGCTTTCTTT.

The count of this clone is one. The V call is TRBV5-1, the J call TRBJ2-1; TRBD2 matches 7 bases. V shed 0 bases and J 4 bases; nucleotides not matched to a gene: 4. The germline V gene encodes CDR1 SGHRS and CDR2 YFSETQ. This CDR3 is built from 15 residues. The chain's CDR3 is CASSLGLADYNEQFF. The CDR3 DNA reads as TGCGCCAGCAGCTTGGGGCTAGCGGATTACAATGAGCAGTTCTTC.

The chain combines TRBV6-1 with TRBJ1-2, with TRBD1 matching over 7 bases. Germline lookup yields CDR1 MNHNS and CDR2 SASEGT. The junction had 9 bases not matched to a gene; V was cut back by 7 bases and J by 4 bases. The CDR3 totals 14 residues. Here the CDR3 DNA reads TGTGCCAGCACCCAGGGACAGTTGGGCTATGGCTACACCTTC. This translates into CASTQGQLGYGYTF.

V is TRBV15 and J is TRBJ2-7; a weak D match, TRBD2 (6 bases). Per the germline V gene, CDR1 is LNHNV and CDR2 is YYDKDF (reference sequence). CDR3 length equals 16 residues. With 1 base removed from V and 2 bases from J, the gap between germline ends came to 15 bases. As DNA, the CDR3 is TGTGCCACCAGCAGAGGAAGGGCGGGACCGCCCTACGAGCAGTACTTC. Translating gives CATSRGRAGPPYEQYF.

In this sample, this clone turned up once. This chain joins TRBV6-1 and TRBJ1-1; D gene unclear. V lost 0 bases, J lost 1 base, and 6 bases lay in between. Germline CDR1 reads MNHNS; CDR2 reads SASEGT. This CDR3 is 14 amino acids long. As DNA, the CDR3 is TGTGCCAGCAGTGAAGCTTGGGAGAACACTGAAGCTTTCTTT. Protein product: CASSEAWENTEAFF.

The chain is built from TRBV28 and TRBJ2-7; D is undetermined. The V gene lost 5 bases and the J gene lost 0 bases, with 11 bases spanning the gap. CDR3 length: 14 amino acids. CDR1 and CDR2 (germline): MDHEN, SYDVKM. CDR3 residues: CASSRLRSSYEQYF. The CDR3 DNA is TGTGCCAGCAGTCGACTGAGGAGCTCCTACGAGCAGTACTTC.

The genes are TRBV2 and TRBJ1-1; D possibly corresponds to TRBD1 (6 bases). The CDR3 has 14 amino acids. The V gene's germline CDR1 is SNHLY and CDR2 FYNNEI. V dropped 7 bases and J dropped 0 bases, with 12 bases sitting between them. CDR3 nucleotides: TGTGCCAGCAAGGGGGGGCATATGAACACTGAAGCTTTCTTT. Translating it yields CASKGGHMNTEAFF.

This clone was seen a few times. The gene calls are TRBV29-1 and TRBJ2-7; tentatively, D is TRBD1 or TRBD2 (6 bases each). Germline values: CDR1 SQVTM, CDR2 ANQGSEA. V lost 3 bases, J lost 4 bases, and 13 bases lay in between. The CDR3 totals 13 residues. The CDR3 loop is CSVEGGEGYEQYF. CDR3 coding DNA: TGCAGCGTTGAGGGGGGCGAAGGATACGAGCAGTACTTC.

The V call is TRBV7-8, the J call TRBJ2-7; D unclear. Germline-derived CDR1 and CDR2 are SGHVS and FQNEAQ. V was shortened by 1 base and J by 2 bases, with 9 bases between the two germline ends. CDR3 length: 14 residues. In DNA form, the CDR3 reads TGTGCCAGCAGCTTAGACTCAAGAACCTACGAGCAGTACTTC. Translating gives CASSLDSRTYEQYF.

The rearrangement links TRBV6-1 to TRBJ2-1, with 9 bases lining up with TRBD2. CDR3 length: 19 amino acids. V trimming: 4 bases; J trimming: 0 bases; junction bases outside the gene matches: 13. From germline, CDR1 is MNHNS and CDR2 SASEGT. CDR3 protein: CASSGLAGASGASYNEQFF. In nucleotides, the CDR3 is TGTGCCAGCAGTGGACTGGCCGGGGCTAGCGGGGCCTCCTACAATGAGCAGTTCTTC.

The chain couples TRBV29-1 to TRBJ1-5; a weak D match, TRBD1 (5 bases). Germline V gene lookup returns CDR1 SQVTM and CDR2 ANQGSEA. V lost 7 bases to trimming and J lost 4 bases, with 11 bases between them. The length of the CDR3 is 12 residues. The CDR3, as DNA: TGCAGCGCGGGGGACCGGAATCAGCCCCAGCATTTT. It is translated as CSAGDRNQPQHF.